The sequence of this T cell receptor (beta chain) was determined in a study of blood T cell repertoires in COVID-19. The repertoire was sequenced with immunoSEQ multiplex PCR; TCRdb's copy has only in-frame clones and lacks some. This table has 90,000 or so clones, more than 75% appearing once. With 3 bases clipped from V and 5 bases from J, the junction kept 3 bases outside the gene matches. CDR1 and CDR2 (germline): KGHSH, LQKENI. The CDR3 runs to 14 residues. J is TRBJ2-7 and V is TRBV18; 11 bases line up with TRBD1. The specimen was peripheral blood. The clonotype originates from a human donor in a cohort sampled during active COVID-19. In DNA form, the CDR3 reads TGTGCCAGCTCACCCCGGACAGGGGGCAACGAGCAGTACTTC. Translated, it gives CASSPRTGGNEQYF.